The T cell receptor beta chain described here comes from a study of blood T cell repertoires in COVID-19. Study context: Collection of acute and convalescent COVID-19 samples took place in the United States, Italy and Spain. The analysed material was cDNA or gDNA that came from T cells, B-cell-depleted T cells, or PBMCs.

In the authors' methods: Estimates of nucleated cell counts were drawn from the amplification of reference gene primers. Here immunoSEQ multiplex PCR was the method, and the copy in TCRdb shows in-frame clones only, minus some. Clone size and the V and J calls come from that table; the DNA yielded D and trimming. Here the sample spans some 200,000 clones, 85% to 90% being singletons. Losses at the gene ends were 0 bases for V and 2 bases for J; bases not matched to a gene: 4. Germline values: CDR1 SGDLS, CDR2 YYNGEE. This CDR3 spans 16 amino acids. This TCR derives from a woman in her sixties or seventies with acute or convalescent COVID-19. Sequencing input: peripheral blood. V gene TRBV9 combines with J gene TRBJ2-3; 9 bases fit TRBD1. The CDR3 nucleotides read TGTGCCAGCAGCGTAGTCTGGGACAGGGCCACAGATACGCAGTATTTT. Its translation: CASSVVWDRATDTQYF.